This TCR beta chain stems from a study of Tregs in tolerant kidney transplant recipients (dated by TCRdb to the late 2010s). For context, the study as a whole: The study applied TCRbeta sequencing to find donor-specific regulatory T cells before combined kidney and bone marrow transplantation and then followed those same cells after transplant. TCRbeta repertoire sequencing was used in a few healthy controls to compare several methods for expanding Tregs specific for an allogeneic donor.

The CDR3 contains 13 residues, cysteine and phenylalanine counted. Of the read, only the CDR3 DNA is kept; its 39 bases are in frame from base 1. Sequences WSHSY (CDR1) and SAAADI (CDR2) are obtained from the germline V gene. V loses 2 bases of germline sequence and J loses 4 bases, and the interval between the two ends is 8 bases. Turning to this clone: The target of this receptor is not known. No clone much larger than this one lies a single base away; base qualities are absent.

Thawed PBMCs were FACS-sorted into unstimulated Tregs (CD4+CD25+CD127-), CD4+ non-Tregs (CD4+CD25-), CD4 cells and CD8 cells. Prior to Treg sorting, thawed PBMCs were rested overnight at 37 degrees C with around 210 IU/ml IL-2. Healthy control blood was obtained either as purchased buffy coats or from healthy volunteers. Healthy control blood was separated into PBMCs by Ficoll density gradient and cryopreserved, and patient PBMCs were collected both before and after transplant. For TCRbeta CDR3 sequencing, genomic DNA was extracted from sorted cells using the QIAGEN DNeasy Blood and Tissue Kit. High-throughput TCRbeta CDR3 sequencing was carried out commercially through immunoSEQ, with PCR amplification with bias correction and internal controls included. The published analysis was carried out like this. Unique productive TCRbeta sequences were defined by CDR3 nucleotide sequence where primers matched, otherwise by CDR3 amino acid sequence with Vbeta and Jbeta genes. To correct for sorting error, sequences found in more than one sorted population at a frequency ratio of 2:1 or less were discarded, and the remaining shared sequences were assigned to the population with the higher frequency. A sequence was defined as donor-reactive if the sequence was expanded at least 5-fold in CFSE-low cells compared with unstimulated cells and had a frequency of at least 0.01% in CFSE-low cells. Repertoire divergence was quantified by Jensen-Shannon divergence calculated from the top 100 TCRbeta sequences ranked by frequency. When a sample had multiple sequencing runs, each run was corrected for sorting error separately and the runs were then pooled. Drawn from immuneACCESS, this table holds only the in-frame rearrangements with V and J called that TCRdb kept. Clones are partly lost; checked studies trace under half to an unresolved V gene and leave the rest unexplained. That table furnishes V, J and clone size, whereas the DNA furnished D and trimming. The sample includes about 46,000 clones, with about 89% observed a single time. The leading ten clones occupy about 0.63% of the sample.

The investigation overall reported the following: The study was limited by small patient numbers, and the findings need validation in larger populations and under other immunosuppression protocols. Expanding Tregs with activated donor B cells appeared to identify the most biologically relevant and donor-specific TCRbeta repertoire. Although technical replication error seemed to be minimal, the question of biological reproducibility was not addressed directly.

The TCR comes from a human donor in good health. The material sequenced was Tregs from blood. The rearranged segments are TRBV10-2 and TRBJ1-2; D gene: possibly TRBD1, on 5 matching bases. The DNA sequence follows: TGCGCCAGCAGTGAGGGGGCATTCTATGGCTACACCTTC. Its translation is CASSEGAFYGYTF.